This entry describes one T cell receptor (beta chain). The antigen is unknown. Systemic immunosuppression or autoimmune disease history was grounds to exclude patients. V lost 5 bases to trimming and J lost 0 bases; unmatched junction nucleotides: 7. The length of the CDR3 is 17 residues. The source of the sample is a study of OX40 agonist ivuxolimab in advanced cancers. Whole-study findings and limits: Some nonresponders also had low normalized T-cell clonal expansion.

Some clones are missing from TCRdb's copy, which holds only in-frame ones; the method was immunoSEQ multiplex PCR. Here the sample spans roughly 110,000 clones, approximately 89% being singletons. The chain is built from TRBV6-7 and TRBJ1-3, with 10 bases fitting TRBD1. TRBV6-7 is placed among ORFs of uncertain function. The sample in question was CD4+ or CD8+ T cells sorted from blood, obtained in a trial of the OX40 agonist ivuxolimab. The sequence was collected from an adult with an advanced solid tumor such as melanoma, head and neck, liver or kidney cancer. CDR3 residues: CASSTRTGGSSGNTIYF. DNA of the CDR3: TGTGCCAGCAGTACCAGGACAGGGGGGAGCTCTGGAAACACCATATATTTT.